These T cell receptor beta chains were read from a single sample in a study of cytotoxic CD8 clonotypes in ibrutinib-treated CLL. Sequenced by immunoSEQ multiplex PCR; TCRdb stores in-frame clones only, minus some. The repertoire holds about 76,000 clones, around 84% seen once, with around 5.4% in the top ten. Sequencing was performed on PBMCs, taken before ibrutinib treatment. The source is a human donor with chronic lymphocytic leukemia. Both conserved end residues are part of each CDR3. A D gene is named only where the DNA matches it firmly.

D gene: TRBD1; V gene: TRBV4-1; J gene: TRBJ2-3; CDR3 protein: CASSQVGPGQFTDTQYF; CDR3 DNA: TGCGCCAGCAGCCAAGTAGGACCGGGACAGTTCACAGATACGCAGTATTTT
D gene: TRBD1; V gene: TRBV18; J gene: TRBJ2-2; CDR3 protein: CASSPRGTENTGELFF; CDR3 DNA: TGTGCCAGCTCACCACGGGGGACAGAGAACACCGGGGAGCTGTTTTTT
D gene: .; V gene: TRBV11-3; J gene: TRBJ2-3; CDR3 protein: CASSLDIDNTDTQYF; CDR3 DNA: TGTGCCAGCAGCTTAGATATTGACAACACAGATACGCAGTATTTT
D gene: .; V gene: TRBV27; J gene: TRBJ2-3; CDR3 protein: CASSFTPDTQYF; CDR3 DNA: TGTGCCAGCAGTTTTACCCCAGATACGCAGTATTTT
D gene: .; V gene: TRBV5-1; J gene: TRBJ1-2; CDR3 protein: CASSLYRDDNYGYTF; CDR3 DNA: TGCGCCAGCAGCTTGTATCGAGATGATAACTATGGCTACACCTTC
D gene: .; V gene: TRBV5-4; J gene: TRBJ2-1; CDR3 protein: CATVPVGQTNNEQFF; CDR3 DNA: TGTGCCACCGTCCCCGTAGGACAGACAAACAATGAGCAGTTCTTC
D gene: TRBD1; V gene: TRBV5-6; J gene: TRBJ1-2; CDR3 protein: CASSLAENSGGAGYGYTF; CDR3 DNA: TGTGCCAGCAGCCTGGCGGAGAACTCAGGGGGCGCCGGTTATGGCTACACCTTC
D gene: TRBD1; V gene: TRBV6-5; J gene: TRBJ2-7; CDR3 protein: CASSRDRGAYEQYF; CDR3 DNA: TGTGCCAGCAGCCGCGACAGGGGCGCCTACGAGCAGTACTTC
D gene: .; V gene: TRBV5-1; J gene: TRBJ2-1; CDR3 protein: CASSLAALASSDNEQFF; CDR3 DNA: TGCGCCAGCAGCTTGGCGGCCCTAGCGTCTTCCGACAATGAGCAGTTCTTC
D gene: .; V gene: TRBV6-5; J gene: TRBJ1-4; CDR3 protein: CASSYGRGGIYEKLFF; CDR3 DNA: TGTGCCAGCAGTTACGGAAGGGGAGGGATATATGAAAAACTGTTTTTT
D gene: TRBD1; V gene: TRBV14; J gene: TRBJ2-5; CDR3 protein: CASSPTVGDRGWGTQYF; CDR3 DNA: TGTGCCAGCAGCCCGACGGTTGGGGACAGGGGATGGGGGACCCAGTACTTC
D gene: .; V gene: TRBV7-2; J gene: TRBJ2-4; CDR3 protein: CASSLGSFNIQYF; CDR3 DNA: TGTGCCAGCAGCTTAGGTTCTTTTAACATTCAGTACTTC
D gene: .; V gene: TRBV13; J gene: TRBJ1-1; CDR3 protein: CASSLDPPGGNTEAFF; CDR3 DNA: TGTGCCAGCAGCTTAGACCCGCCAGGAGGTAACACTGAAGCTTTCTTT